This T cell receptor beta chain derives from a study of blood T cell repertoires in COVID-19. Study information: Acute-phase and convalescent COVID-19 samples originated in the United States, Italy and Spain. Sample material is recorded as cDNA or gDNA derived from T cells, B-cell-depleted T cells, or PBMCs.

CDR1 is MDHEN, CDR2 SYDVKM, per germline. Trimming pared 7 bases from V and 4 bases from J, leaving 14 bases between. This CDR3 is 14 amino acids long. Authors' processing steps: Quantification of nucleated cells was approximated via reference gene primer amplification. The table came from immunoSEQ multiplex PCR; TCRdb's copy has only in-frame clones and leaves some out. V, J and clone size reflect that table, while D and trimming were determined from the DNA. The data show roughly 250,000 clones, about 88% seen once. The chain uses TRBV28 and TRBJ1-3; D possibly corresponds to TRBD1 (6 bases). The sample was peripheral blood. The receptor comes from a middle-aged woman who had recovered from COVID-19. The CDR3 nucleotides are TGTGCCAGCATCGCACGGGGGGGCGGAAACACCATATATTTT. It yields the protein CASIARGGGNTIYF.